The clone carrying this TCR beta chain was counted between two and nine times. The antigen remains unidentified. These data are taken from a study of identical twins. A universal primer site came from template switching; cDNA carried unique molecular identifiers. TCRdb processed the 5' RACE reads anew with MiXCR; each CDR3 protein has one entry. The repertoire holds 200,000 to 250,000 distinct CDR3 sequences, with roughly 7% as singletons. V lost 0 bases to trimming and J lost 6 bases, with 9 bases between them. This CDR3 is built from 13 residues. Germline V gene lookup returns CDR1 MNHEY and CDR2 SVGEGT. Findings of the study overall: Out-of-frame alpha sequences common to twins exhibited a surplus of low generation probability.

The data were also submitted as part of a second study, on yellow fever vaccine responses in identical twins.

This chain uses TRBV6-2 or TRBV6-3 with TRBJ2-7; D is unresolved. This TCR derives from a woman aged 18-29 years in good health. The specimen was memory (CD45RO+) T cells sorted from blood. CDR3 sequence (DNA): TGTGCCAGCAGTTACTCGGTTTTAATCGAGCAGTACTTC. Translation: CASSYSVLIEQYF.